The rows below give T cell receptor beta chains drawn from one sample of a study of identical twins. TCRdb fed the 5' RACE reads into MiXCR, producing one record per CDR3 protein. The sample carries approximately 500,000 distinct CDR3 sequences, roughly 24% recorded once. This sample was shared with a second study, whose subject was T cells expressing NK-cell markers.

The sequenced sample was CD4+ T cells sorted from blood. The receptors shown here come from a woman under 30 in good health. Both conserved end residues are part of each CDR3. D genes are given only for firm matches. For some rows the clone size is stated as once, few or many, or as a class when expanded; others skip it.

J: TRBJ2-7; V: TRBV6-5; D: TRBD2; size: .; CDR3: CASSYGGRAYEQYF; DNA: TGTGCCAGCAGTTACGGGGGGAGGGCCTACGAGCAGTACTTC
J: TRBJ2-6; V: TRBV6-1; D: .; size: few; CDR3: CASRRTGSGANVLTF; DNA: TGTGCCAGCAGGCGTACAGGGTCTGGGGCCAACGTCCTGACTTTC
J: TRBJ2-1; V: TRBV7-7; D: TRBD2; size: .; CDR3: CASSKGLAEYNEQFF; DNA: TGTGCCAGCAGCAAGGGACTAGCGGAGTACAATGAGCAGTTCTTC
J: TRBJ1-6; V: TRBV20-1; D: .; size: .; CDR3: CSARGPYNSPLHF; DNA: TGCAGTGCTAGAGGACCCTATAATTCACCCCTCCACTTT
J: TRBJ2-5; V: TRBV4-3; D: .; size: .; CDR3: CASSQDLGQETQYF; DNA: TGCGCCAGCAGCCAAGACCTCGGACAAGAGACCCAGTACTTC
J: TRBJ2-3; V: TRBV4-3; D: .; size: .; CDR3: CASSQDYNTDTQYF; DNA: TGCGCCAGCAGCCAAGATTACAACACAGATACGCAGTATTTT
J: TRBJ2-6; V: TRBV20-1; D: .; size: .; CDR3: CSARSPGANVLTF; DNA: TGCAGTGCTAGGTCTCCCGGGGCCAACGTCCTGACTTTC
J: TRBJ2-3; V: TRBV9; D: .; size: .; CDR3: CASSETWGGDTQYF; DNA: TGTGCCAGCAGCGAAACATGGGGCGGAGATACGCAGTATTTT
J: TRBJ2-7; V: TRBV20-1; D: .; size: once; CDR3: CSAQYASGVSYEQYF; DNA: TGCAGTGCGCAATACGCCTCAGGTGTCTCCTACGAGCAGTACTTC
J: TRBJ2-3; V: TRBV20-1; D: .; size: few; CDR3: CSARDSPADTQYF; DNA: TGCAGTGCTAGGGACTCCCCCGCAGATACGCAGTATTTT
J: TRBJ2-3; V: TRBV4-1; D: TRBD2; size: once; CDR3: CASSPRTSTTDTQYF; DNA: TGCGCCAGCAGCCCTCGGACTAGCACTACAGATACGCAGTATTTT
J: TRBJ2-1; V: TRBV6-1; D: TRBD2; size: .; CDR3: CASSPARGSSYNEQFF; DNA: TGTGCCAGCAGTCCGGCGCGGGGGAGCTCCTACAATGAGCAGTTCTTC
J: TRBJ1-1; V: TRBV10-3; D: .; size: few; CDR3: CAISSTVGEAFF; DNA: TGTGCCATCAGTTCGACAGTAGGGGAAGCTTTCTTT
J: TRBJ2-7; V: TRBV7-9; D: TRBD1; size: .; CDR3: CASSPAGTGGYEQYF; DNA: TGTGCCAGCAGCCCGGCCGGGACAGGGGGCTACGAGCAGTACTTC
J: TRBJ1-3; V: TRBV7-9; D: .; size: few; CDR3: CASSLGADAGNTIYF; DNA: TGTGCCAGCAGCTTGGGGGCAGACGCTGGAAACACCATATATTTT
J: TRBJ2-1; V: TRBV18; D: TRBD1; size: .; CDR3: CASSHGQGREQFF; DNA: TGTGCCAGCTCACATGGACAGGGGCGTGAGCAGTTCTTC
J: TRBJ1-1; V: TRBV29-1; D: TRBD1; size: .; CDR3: CSVSQGLNTEAFF; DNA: TGCAGCGTATCACAGGGGCTGAACACTGAAGCTTTCTTT
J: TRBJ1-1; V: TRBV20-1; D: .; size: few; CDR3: CSAWATQGLAEAFF; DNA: TGCAGTGCTTGGGCGACTCAGGGTCTCGCTGAAGCTTTCTTT
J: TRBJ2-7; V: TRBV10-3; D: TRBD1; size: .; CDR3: CAISGTGYEQYF; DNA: TGTGCCATCAGCGGGACAGGGTACGAGCAGTACTTC
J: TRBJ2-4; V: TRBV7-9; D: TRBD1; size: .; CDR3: CASSYLQGAGKNIQYF; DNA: TGTGCCAGCAGCTATTTACAGGGGGCTGGCAAAAACATTCAGTACTTC
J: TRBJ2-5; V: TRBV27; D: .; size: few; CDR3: CASSLRGESETQYF; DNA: TGTGCCAGCAGTTTGCGGGGAGAAAGTGAGACCCAGTACTTC
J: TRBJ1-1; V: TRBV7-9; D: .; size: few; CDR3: CASSLQVDTEAFF; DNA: TGTGCCAGCAGCCTACAGGTTGACACTGAAGCTTTCTTT
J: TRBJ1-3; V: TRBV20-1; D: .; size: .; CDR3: CSARSPGNTIYF; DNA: TGCAGTGCACGGAGCCCCGGAAACACCATATATTTT
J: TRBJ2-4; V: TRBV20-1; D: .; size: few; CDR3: CSALTREDIQYF; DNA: TGCAGTGCTCTCACTAGGGAAGACATTCAGTACTTC
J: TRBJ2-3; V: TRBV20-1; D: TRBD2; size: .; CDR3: CSATPGLAGEEDTQYF; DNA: TGCAGTGCTACTCCGGGACTAGCGGGGGAGGAGGATACGCAGTATTTT
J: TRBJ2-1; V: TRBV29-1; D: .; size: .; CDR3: CSVNGGSSYNEQFF; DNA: TGCAGCGTAAACGGGGGCAGCTCCTACAATGAGCAGTTCTTC
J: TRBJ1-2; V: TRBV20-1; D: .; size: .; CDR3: CSEGNYGYTF; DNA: TGCAGTGAGGGTAACTATGGCTACACCTTC
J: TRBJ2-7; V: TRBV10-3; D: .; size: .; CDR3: CAISGDLSYEQYF; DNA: TGTGCCATCAGCGGGGACTTATCCTACGAGCAGTACTTC
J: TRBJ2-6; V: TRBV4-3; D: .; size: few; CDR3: CASSQDSQPYNVLTF; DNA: TGCGCCAGCAGCCAAGATTCGCAGCCCTACAACGTCCTGACTTTC
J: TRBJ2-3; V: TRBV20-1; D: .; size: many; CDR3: CSARGLTDTQYF; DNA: TGCAGTGCTAGAGGGTTGACAGATACGCAGTATTTT
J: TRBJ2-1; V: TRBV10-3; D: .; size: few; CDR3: CAISESSGPEREQFF; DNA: TGTGCCATCAGTGAGTCATCGGGTCCCGAGAGGGAGCAGTTCTTC
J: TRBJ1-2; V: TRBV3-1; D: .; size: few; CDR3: CASSQFPGTSGYTF; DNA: TGTGCCAGCAGCCAATTCCCTGGTACAAGTGGCTACACCTTC
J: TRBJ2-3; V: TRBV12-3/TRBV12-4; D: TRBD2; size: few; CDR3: CAGGVRGTDTQYF; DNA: TGTGCGGGGGGGGTGCGGGGCACAGATACGCAGTATTTT
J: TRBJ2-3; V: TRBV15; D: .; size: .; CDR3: CATSRGPDTQYF; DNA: TGTGCCACCAGCAGAGGTCCAGATACGCAGTATTTT
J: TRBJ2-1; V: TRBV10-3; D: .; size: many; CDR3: CAISGQYNEQFF; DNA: TGTGCCATCAGTGGACAGTACAATGAGCAGTTCTTC
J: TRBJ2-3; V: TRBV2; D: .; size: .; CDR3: CASAPTYPTDTQYF; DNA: TGTGCCAGCGCTCCCACTTACCCCACAGATACGCAGTATTTT
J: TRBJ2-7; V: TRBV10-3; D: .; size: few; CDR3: CAISENYGRDRPYEQYF; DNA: TGTGCCATCAGTGAGAACTATGGACGGGACCGACCCTACGAGCAGTACTTC
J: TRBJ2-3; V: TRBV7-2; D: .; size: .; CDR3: CASSLAGGHAQYF; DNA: TGTGCCAGCAGCTTAGCGGGGGGGCACGCGCAGTATTTT
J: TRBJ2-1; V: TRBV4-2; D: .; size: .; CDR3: CASSRAPISYNEQFF; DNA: TGTGCCAGCAGCCGAGCCCCAATTTCCTACAATGAGCAGTTCTTC
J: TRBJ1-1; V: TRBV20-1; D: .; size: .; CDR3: CSVAGAGNTEAFF; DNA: TGCAGTGTCGCGGGGGCGGGGAACACTGAAGCTTTCTTT
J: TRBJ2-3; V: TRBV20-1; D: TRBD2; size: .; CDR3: CSASSASGSTDTQYF; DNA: TGCAGTGCTAGTTCGGCTAGCGGATCCACAGATACGCAGTATTTT
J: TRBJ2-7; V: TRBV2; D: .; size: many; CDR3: CASSYERHPREQYF; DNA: TGTGCCAGCAGCTATGAGCGCCACCCTAGGGAGCAGTACTTC
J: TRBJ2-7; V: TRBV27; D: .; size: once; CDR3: CASSLWGKAYEQYF; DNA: TGTGCCAGCAGTTTATGGGGCAAGGCGTACGAGCAGTACTTC
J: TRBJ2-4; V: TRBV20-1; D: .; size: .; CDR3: CSARSGLWGQYF; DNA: TGCAGTGCTAGGTCCGGGCTTTGGGGTCAGTACTTC
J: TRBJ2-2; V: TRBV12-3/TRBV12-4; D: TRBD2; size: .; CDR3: CATSGLAPGELFF; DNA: TGTGCCACCAGCGGACTAGCGCCCGGGGAGCTGTTTTTT
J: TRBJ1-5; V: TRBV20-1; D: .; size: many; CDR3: CSARGHSNNQPQHF; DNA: TGCAGTGCTAGAGGACATTCGAATAATCAGCCCCAGCATTTT
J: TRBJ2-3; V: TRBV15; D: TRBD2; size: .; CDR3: CATSPAGGSTDTQYF; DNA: TGTGCCACCAGCCCAGCGGGAGGCTCTACAGATACGCAGTATTTT
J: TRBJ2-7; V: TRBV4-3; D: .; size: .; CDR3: CASSQESQYPYEQYF; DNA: TGCGCCAGCAGCCAAGAGAGTCAGTACCCCTACGAGCAGTACTTC
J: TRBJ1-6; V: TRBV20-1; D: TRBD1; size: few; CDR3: CSASPGTGHSPLHF; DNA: TGCAGTGCTAGTCCCGGGACAGGGCATTCACCCCTCCACTTT
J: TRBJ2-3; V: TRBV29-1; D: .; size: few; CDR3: CSVDAGQWYTDTQYF; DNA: TGCAGCGTTGATGCTGGACAGTGGTACACAGATACGCAGTATTTT
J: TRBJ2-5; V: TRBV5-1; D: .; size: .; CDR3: CASTLGSETQYF; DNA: TGCGCCAGCACACTGGGGTCAGAGACCCAGTACTTC
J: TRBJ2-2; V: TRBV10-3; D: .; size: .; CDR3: CADTGTNTGELFF; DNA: TGTGCCGACACGGGGACGAACACCGGGGAGCTGTTTTTT
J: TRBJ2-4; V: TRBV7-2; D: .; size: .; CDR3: CASSLERVVGIQYF; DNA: TGTGCCAGCAGCTTAGAGCGGGTCGTGGGCATTCAGTACTTC
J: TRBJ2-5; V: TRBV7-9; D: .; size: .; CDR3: CASSHDYPETQYF; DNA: TGTGCCAGCAGCCACGACTATCCTGAGACCCAGTACTTC
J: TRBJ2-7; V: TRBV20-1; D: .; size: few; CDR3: CSASGMRPSYEQYF; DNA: TGCAGTGCTAGTGGCATGAGGCCCTCCTACGAGCAGTACTTC
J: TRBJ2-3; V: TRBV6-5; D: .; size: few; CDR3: CASSFGLSTDTQYF; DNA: TGTGCCAGCAGTTTCGGGCTGAGCACAGATACGCAGTATTTT
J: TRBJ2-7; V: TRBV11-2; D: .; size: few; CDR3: CASSPHTKQYF; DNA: TGTGCCAGCAGCCCTCACACAAAGCAGTACTTC
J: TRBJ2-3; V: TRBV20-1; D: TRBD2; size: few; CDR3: CGAVSRGGPTDTQYF; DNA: TGCGGAGCAGTGTCGCGGGGGGGCCCCACAGATACGCAGTATTTT